These T cell receptor beta chains were read from a single sample in a study of T cells in Graves' hyperthyroidism and ophthalmopathy. Via MiXCR, TCRdb re-called the multiplex PCR reads, giving one row per CDR3 protein. Among some 510,000 distinct CDR3 sequences listed, 40% to 55% were seen once. Source material: peripheral blood or thyroid tissue (not recorded which). All receptors derive from a woman in her late teens or twenties with Graves' hyperthyroidism. Each CDR3 is given with its conserved first and last residue. A D gene is named only where the DNA matches it firmly. Clone size is stated in some rows and not others, as once, few, many or a class when expanded.

j_call d_call v_call clone_size cdr3_aa cdr3_nt
TRBJ1-4 TRBD1 TRBV25-1 NA CASGDRENEKLFF TGTGCCAGCGGGGACAGGGAAAATGAAAAACTGTTTTTT
TRBJ1-6 TRBD1 TRBV7-3 NA CASSSTGAVSPLHF TGTGCCAGCAGCTCGACAGGGGCGGTCTCACCCCTCCACTTT
TRBJ1-1 NA TRBV25-1 NA CASSLVTGGDTEAFF TGTGCCAGCAGCTTAGTGACCGGTGGGGACACTGAAGCTTTCTTT
TRBJ1-1 NA TRBV25-1 NA CASSATGHAEAFF TGTGCCAGCAGTGCTACGGGGCACGCTGAAGCTTTCTTT
TRBJ1-2 NA TRBV4-2 NA CASSQEGMYGYTF TGTGCCAGCAGCCAAGAAGGCATGTATGGCTACACCTTC
TRBJ1-1 NA TRBV20-1 few CSAPGPPEAFF TGCAGTGCTCCCGGCCCCCCTGAAGCTTTCTTT
TRBJ2-5 NA TRBV6-4 NA CASSDLTGTGGQETQYF TGTGCCAGCAGTGACCTCACCGGGACTGGGGGCCAAGAGACCCAGTACTTC
TRBJ2-7 NA TRBV25-1 once CACSLGAYEQYF TGCGCCTGCAGCTTGGGGGCGTACGAGCAGTACTTC
TRBJ1-2 TRBD1 TRBV5-5 few CASSSPSGTGDGYTF TGTGCCAGCAGCTCCCCCTCCGGGACAGGGGATGGCTACACCTTC
TRBJ2-7 NA TRBV7-2 many CASSLTRGGEQYF TGTGCCAGCAGCTTAACCAGGGGAGGGGAGCAGTACTTC
TRBJ2-5 NA TRBV7-3 NA CASSRGGAETQYF TGTGCCAGCAGCCGAGGCGGGGCTGAGACCCAGTACTTC
TRBJ1-6 TRBD1 TRBV7-9 NA CASSPPRDSYNSPLHF TGTGCCAGCAGCCCCCCTAGGGACAGCTATAATTCACCCCTCCACTTT
TRBJ1-5 TRBD1 TRBV10-3 many CAISELRRGFGQPQHF TGTGCCATCAGTGAGTTGCGCAGGGGGTTCGGTCAGCCCCAGCATTTT
TRBJ2-3 NA TRBV10-1 few CASSESLDTQYF TGCGCCAGCAGTGAGTCGCTGGATACGCAGTATTTT
TRBJ1-2 TRBD1 TRBV7-9 few CASSLYAGQEGDGYTF TGTGCCAGCAGCTTATACGCAGGACAGGAGGGGGATGGCTACACCTTC
TRBJ1-1 NA TRBV20-1 NA CSGFMRGTEAFF TGCAGTGGTTTCATGCGGGGTACTGAAGCTTTCTTT
TRBJ1-1 NA TRBV7-2 few CASSAEAALRTEAFF TGTGCCAGCAGCGCCGAGGCGGCCCTGCGCACTGAAGCTTTCTTT
TRBJ2-5 TRBD1 TRBV12-3/TRBV12-4 NA CASSLQGIETQYF TGTGCCAGCAGTCTACAGGGGATCGAGACCCAGTACTTC
TRBJ2-7 TRBD2 TRBV10-3 NA CAISESTAGLSNEQYF TGTGCCATCAGTGAGTCGACAGCGGGATTGTCGAACGAGCAGTACTTC
TRBJ2-7 NA TRBV20-1 few CSASPAGPYEQYF TGCAGTGCTAGCCCAGCAGGGCCCTACGAGCAGTACTTC
TRBJ1-1 NA TRBV29-1 NA CSVREVLNTEAFF TGCAGCGTCCGAGAGGTCTTAAACACTGAAGCTTTCTTT
TRBJ2-7 NA TRBV20-1 NA CSAAGKFDEQYF TGCAGTGCCGCCGGGAAATTCGACGAGCAGTACTTC
TRBJ1-6 TRBD1 TRBV7-3 many CASSQGTGKSPLHF TGTGCCAGCAGCCAGGGGACAGGGAAGTCACCCCTCCACTTT
TRBJ2-1 TRBD2 TRBV7-3 NA CASSPGLAGYEQFF TGTGCCAGCAGCCCGGGACTAGCGGGATATGAGCAGTTCTTC
TRBJ2-6 TRBD1 TRBV7-9 once CASSLLWTGRSGANVLTF TGTGCCAGCAGCTTACTATGGACAGGGCGCTCTGGGGCCAACGTCCTGACTTTC
TRBJ1-5 NA TRBV11-1 NA CACLGDNQPQHF TGTGCCTGCCTGGGGGACAACCAGCCCCAGCATTTT
TRBJ2-7 NA TRBV10-3 NA CAISGTGRDEQYF TGTGCCATCAGTGGGACAGGGAGGGACGAGCAGTACTTC
TRBJ2-7 NA TRBV10-3 many CAISDSIYEQYF TGTGCCATCAGTGACAGTATTTACGAGCAGTACTTC
TRBJ1-5 TRBD1 TRBV28 NA CASSWNRGPVDQPQHF TGTGCCAGCAGTTGGAACAGGGGGCCCGTCGATCAGCCCCAGCATTTT
TRBJ2-3 TRBD2 TRBV19 once CASTQREVTDTQYF TGTGCCAGTACCCAGCGGGAGGTCACAGATACGCAGTATTTT
TRBJ1-4 TRBD1 TRBV20-1 NA CSASDRDRANEKLFF TGCAGTGCTAGCGACCGGGACAGGGCTAATGAAAAACTGTTTTTT
TRBJ1-5 NA TRBV2 NA CANTGPSQPQHF TGTGCTAACACAGGGCCCTCTCAGCCCCAACATTTT
TRBJ2-6 TRBD1 TRBV29-1 NA CSVGQGANVLTF TGCAGCGTGGGACAGGGGGCTAACGTCCTGACTTTC
TRBJ2-7 TRBD2 TRBV7-7 NA CASSRSGRGTGELYF TGTGCCAGCAGCCGATCCGGGAGGGGGACCGGGGAGCTGTACTTC
TRBJ1-1 NA TRBV14 NA CASSQNLGRETEAFF TGTGCCAGCAGCCAGAATTTGGGCAGGGAGACTGAAGCTTTCTTT
TRBJ2-7 TRBD1 TRBV7-9 NA CASLARDRTDEEQYF TGTGCCAGCCTCGCCCGGGACAGGACGGATGAGGAGCAGTACTTC
TRBJ1-3 NA TRBV9 few CASSVEGGDTIYF TGTGCCAGCAGCGTAGAGGGGGGGGACACCATATATTTT
TRBJ2-7 NA TRBV7-9 NA CASSFAVSYEQYF TGTGCCAGCAGCTTTGCGGTATCCTACGAGCAGTACTTC
TRBJ1-5 TRBD1 TRBV7-9 many CASSRSGTGDYQPQHF TGTGCCAGCAGCCGTTCCGGGACAGGGGATTATCAGCCCCAGCATTTT
TRBJ2-7 NA TRBV15 NA CATSEWTSGEQYF TGTGCCACCAGCGAGTGGACCTCGGGCGAGCAGTACTTC
TRBJ2-7 NA TRBV2 NA CASSARDSGTEPTRQYF TGTGCCAGCAGTGCTAGAGACTCCGGGACGGAGCCTACGAGGCAGTACTTC
TRBJ2-5 NA TRBV9 few CASSPRFEIEETQYF TGTGCCAGCAGCCCGAGGTTTGAGATCGAAGAGACCCAGTACTTC
TRBJ2-7 TRBD2 TRBV13 NA CASSSGTSGRYEQYF TGTGCCAGCAGCTCTGGGACTAGCGGGAGATACGAGCAGTACTTC
TRBJ2-2 NA TRBV7-9 few CASSQHTGELFF TGTGCCAGCAGCCAACATACCGGGGAGCTGTTTTTT
TRBJ1-5 NA TRBV29-1 NA CSASTGFNQPQHF TGCAGCGCTAGTACAGGGTTCAATCAGCCCCAGCATTTT